This TCR beta chain originates from a study of CD4+ T cells in melanoma. This clone was detected only a few times. Sequencing was performed with immunoSEQ multiplex PCR; in TCRdb, only in-frame clones are kept and a portion is missing. The profile covers about 15,000 clones, with less than 70% appearing a single time and approximately 15% taken by the ten largest. This CDR3 spans 13 amino acids. This chain connects TRBV7-5 to TRBJ1-2. TRBV7-5 is annotated as a pseudogene. The sequenced sample consisted of cells from a culture (not recorded whether cultured in vitro). This receptor was taken from a human donor with melanoma. The CDR3 DNA reads as TGTGCCAGCAGCTTTTTGGCTAACTATGGCTACACCTTC. The encoded protein is CASSFLANYGYTF.